This entry concerns a single TCR beta chain. Looked up from germline, CDR1 is SGHRS and CDR2 is YFSETQ. V was trimmed by 2 bases and J by 5 bases, leaving 10 bases between them. The length of the CDR3 is 13 residues. The sample originates from a study of blood T cell repertoires in COVID-19. Study summary: The samples span acute and convalescent COVID-19 from the United States, Italy and Spain.

The repertoire was sequenced with immunoSEQ multiplex PCR; TCRdb's copy has only in-frame clones and lacks some. The sample carries some 450,000 clones, roughly 89% recorded once. The sequenced sample consisted of peripheral blood. The source of this sequence is a man aged 18 to 29 with COVID-19, enrolled during active disease. The rearrangement uses TRBV5-1 and TRBJ2-5, with D possibly TRBD2 on 6 matching bases. CDR3 protein: CASSFTSRETQYF. CDR3 nucleotide sequence: TGCGCCAGCAGCTTCACTAGCCGGGAGACCCAGTACTTC.